Below, 8 T cell receptor beta chains from the same sample are listed, as sequenced in a study of blood T cell repertoires in COVID-19. Here immunoSEQ multiplex PCR was the method, and the copy in TCRdb shows in-frame clones only, minus some. The sample has 180,000 or so clones, around 87% seen once. Sequenced: peripheral blood. The receptors derive from a man aged 40-49 years with active or convalescent COVID-19.

The sample holds one count of this clone. The chain links TRBV5-8 to TRBJ2-1; TRBD1 might be the D (5 bases). The CDR3 contains 16 residues. Germline CDR1 and CDR2: SGHTS and YDEGEE. Deletions cut 1 base from V and 0 bases from J, with 11 bases between. The CDR3 is CASSLLTGSSYNEQFF. The CDR3 DNA follows: TGTGCCAGCAGCTTGCTAACAGGTAGCTCCTACAATGAGCAGTTCTTC.

This clone has just a few counts. The V gene is TRBV4-1, the J gene TRBJ1-1; 7 bases line up with TRBD1. The V gene end was trimmed by 1 base and the J gene end by 3 bases; junction bases not matched to a gene: 11. Germline V CDR1 and CDR2: MGHRA, YSYEKL. CDR3 length equals 17 residues. The CDR3 spells CASSQVRGRVRDTEAFF. The CDR3 coding sequence is TGCGCCAGCAGCCAAGTAAGGGGGCGAGTTCGGGACACTGAAGCTTTCTTT.

This rearrangement joins TRBV2 to TRBJ2-3; 7 bases are shared with TRBD2. The V gene end was trimmed by 6 bases and the J gene end by 0 bases; junction bases not matched to a gene: 3. The CDR3 has 14 amino acids. CDR1 is SNHLY and CDR2 is FYNNEI in the germline V gene. The CDR3: CASRVGGSTDTQYF. Here the CDR3 DNA reads TGTGCCAGCAGGGTGGGGGGGAGCACAGATACGCAGTATTTT. The whole variable domain, filled in from reference TRBV2 and TRBJ2-3, reads EPEVTQTPSHQVTQMGQEVILRCVPISNHLYFYWYRQILGQKVEFLVSFYNNEISEKSEIFDDQFSVERPDGSNFTLKIRSTKLEDSAMYFCASRVGGSTDTQYFGPGTRLTVL.

Concerning this clone itself: The same CDR3 arises from other DNA sequences in this sample as well. The rearrangement uses TRBV3-1 (or the pseudogene TRBV3-2) and TRBJ1-1, with D maybe TRBD1 (5 bases). Trimming left V 1 base short and J 3 bases short, with 9 bases between. CDR1 is LGHDT and CDR2 is YNNKEL in the germline V gene (reference sequence). The CDR3 runs 14 residues. The DNA of the CDR3 is TGTGCCAGCAGCCAAGTTGGGGGGGACACTGAAGCTTTCTTT. As protein: CASSQVGGDTEAFF.

DNA of the CDR3: TGTGCCAGTAGTATATGGCCCAACGAGCAGTACTTC. This sequence encodes CASSIWPNEQYF. The rearrangement uses TRBV19 and TRBJ2-7, with D unclear. Germline V gene lookup returns CDR1 LNHDA and CDR2 SQIVND (reference sequence). Trimming took off 2 bases at V and 5 bases at J, with 7 bases between the two ends. The CDR3 is made up of 12 amino acids.

Written as DNA, the CDR3 is TGTGCCAGCAGCTTGTGGGGCAGCCTGAACACTGAAGCTTTCTTT. Residues: CASSLWGSLNTEAFF. This chain uses TRBV5-5 with TRBJ1-1; TRBD1 is a possible D gene (5 bases). The CDR3 runs to 15 residues. V lost 1 base, J lost 0 bases, and 10 bases lay in between. Per germline, CDR1 SGHKS and CDR2 YYEKEE (reference sequence).

The V and J genes are TRBV9 and TRBJ1-3; 9 bases match TRBD1. The CDR3 runs to 16 residues. Germline CDR1 and CDR2: SGDLS and YYNGEE. V shed 4 bases and J 2 bases; nucleotides not matched to a gene: 7. CDR3 sequence (DNA): TGTGCCAGCAGCCACCGGGACAGGGATCCTGGAAACACCATATATTTT. This codes for CASSHRDRDPGNTIYF.

The sample holds one count of this clone. J is TRBJ2-5 and V is TRBV9; 7 positions agree with TRBD1. V dropped 4 bases and J dropped 1; count of bases not matched to a gene: 7. Germline V gives CDR1 SGDLS, CDR2 YYNGEE. The CDR3 runs to 15 residues. In nucleotides, the CDR3 is TGTGCCAGCAGCATCACAGGGGAGCCCCAAGAGACCCAGTACTTC. Its translation is CASSITGEPQETQYF.